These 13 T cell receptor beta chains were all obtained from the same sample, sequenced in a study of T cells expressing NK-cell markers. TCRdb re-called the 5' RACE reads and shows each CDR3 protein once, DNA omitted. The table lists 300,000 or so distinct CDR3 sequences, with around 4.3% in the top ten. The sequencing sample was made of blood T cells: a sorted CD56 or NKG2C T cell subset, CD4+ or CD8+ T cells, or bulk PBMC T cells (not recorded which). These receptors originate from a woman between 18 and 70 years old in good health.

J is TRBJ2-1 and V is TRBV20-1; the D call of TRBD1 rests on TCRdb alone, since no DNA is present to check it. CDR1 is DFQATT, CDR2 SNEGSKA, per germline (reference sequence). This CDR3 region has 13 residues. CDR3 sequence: CSIDRGTYNEQFF.

This CDR3 reads CASILRTMNTEAFF. The chain combines TRBV12-3 or TRBV12-4 with TRBJ1-1. This CDR3 contains 14 residues.

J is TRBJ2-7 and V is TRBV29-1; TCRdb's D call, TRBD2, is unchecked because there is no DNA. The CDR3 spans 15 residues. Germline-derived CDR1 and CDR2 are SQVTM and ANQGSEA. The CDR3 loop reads CSVLGTSGSSYEQYF.

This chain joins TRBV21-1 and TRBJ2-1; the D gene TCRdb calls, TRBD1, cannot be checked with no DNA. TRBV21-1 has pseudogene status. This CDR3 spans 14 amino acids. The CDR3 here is CASSKIGGRNEQFF.

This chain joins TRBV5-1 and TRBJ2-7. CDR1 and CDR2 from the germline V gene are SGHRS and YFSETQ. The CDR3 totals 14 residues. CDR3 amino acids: CASSFGQETYEQYF.

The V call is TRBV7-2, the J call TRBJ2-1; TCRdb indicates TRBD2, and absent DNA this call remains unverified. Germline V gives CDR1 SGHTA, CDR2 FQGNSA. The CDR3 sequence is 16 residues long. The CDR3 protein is CASSLGSGSSYNEQFF.

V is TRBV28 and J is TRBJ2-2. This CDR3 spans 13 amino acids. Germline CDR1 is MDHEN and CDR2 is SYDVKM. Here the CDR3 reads CASSPRRTGELFF. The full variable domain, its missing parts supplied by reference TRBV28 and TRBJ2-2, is DVKVTQSSRYLVKRTGEKVFLECVQDMDHENMFWYRQDPGLGLRLIYFSYDVKMKEKGDIPEGYSVSREKKERFSLILESASTNQTSMYLCASSPRRTGELFFGEGSRLTVL.

The CDR3 loop is CATSDDGMNYGYTF. The V gene is TRBV24-1, the J gene TRBJ1-2. The length of the CDR3 is 14 residues. The germline gives CDR1 KGHDR, CDR2 SFDVKD.

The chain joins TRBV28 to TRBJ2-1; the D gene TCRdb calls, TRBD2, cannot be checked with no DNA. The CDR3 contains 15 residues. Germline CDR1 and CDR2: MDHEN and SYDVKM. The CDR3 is CASSRPDSSYNEQFF.

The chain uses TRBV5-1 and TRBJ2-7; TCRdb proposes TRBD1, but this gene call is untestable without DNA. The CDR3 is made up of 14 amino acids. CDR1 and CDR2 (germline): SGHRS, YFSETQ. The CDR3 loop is CASRPREGTLEQYF. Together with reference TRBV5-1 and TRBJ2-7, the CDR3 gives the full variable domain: KAGVTQTPRYLIKTRGQQVTLSCSPISGHRSVSWYQQTPGQGLQFLFEYFSETQRNKGNFPGRFSGRQFSNSRSEMNVSTLELGDSALYLCASRPREGTLEQYFGPGTRLTVT.

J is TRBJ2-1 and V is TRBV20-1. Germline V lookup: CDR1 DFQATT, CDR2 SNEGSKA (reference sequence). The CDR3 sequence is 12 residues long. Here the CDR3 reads CSAREGYHEQFF.

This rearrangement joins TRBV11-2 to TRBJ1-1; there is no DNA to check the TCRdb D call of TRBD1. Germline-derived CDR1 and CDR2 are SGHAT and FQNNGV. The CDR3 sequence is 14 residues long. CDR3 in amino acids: CASSHRGGNTEAFF.

The CDR3 region is CASFLAGDNEQFF. This chain joins TRBV28 and TRBJ2-1; TCRdb designates TRBD2, a call that cannot be tested without DNA. Germline CDR1 MDHEN, CDR2 SYDVKM. The CDR3 extends over 13 amino acids.